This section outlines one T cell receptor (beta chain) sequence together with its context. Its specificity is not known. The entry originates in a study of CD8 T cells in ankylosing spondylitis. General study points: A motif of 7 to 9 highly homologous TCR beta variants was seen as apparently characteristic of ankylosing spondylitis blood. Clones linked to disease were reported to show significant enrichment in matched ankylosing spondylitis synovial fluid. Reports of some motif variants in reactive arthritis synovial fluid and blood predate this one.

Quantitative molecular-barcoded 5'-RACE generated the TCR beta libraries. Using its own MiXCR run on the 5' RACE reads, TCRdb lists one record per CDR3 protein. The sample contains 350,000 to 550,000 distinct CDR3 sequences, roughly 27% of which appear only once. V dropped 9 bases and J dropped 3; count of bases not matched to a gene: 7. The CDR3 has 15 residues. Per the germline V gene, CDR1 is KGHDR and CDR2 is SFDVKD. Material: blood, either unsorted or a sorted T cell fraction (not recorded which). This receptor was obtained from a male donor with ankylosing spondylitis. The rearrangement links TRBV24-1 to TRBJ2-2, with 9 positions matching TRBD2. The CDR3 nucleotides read TGTGCCACCGGCGGGAGGGCCATTGACACCGGGGAGCTGTTTTTT. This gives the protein CATGGRAIDTGELFF.